This TCR beta chain was captured by sequencing in a study of radiation and T cells in renal cell carcinoma. Germline V gene lookup returns CDR1 SGHRS and CDR2 YFSETQ. Trimming cost V 4 bases and J 3 bases; bases outside gene matches: 7. The CDR3 runs to 15 residues. Clones were read by immunoSEQ multiplex PCR, and TCRdb kept only the in-frame ones, dropping some. The profile covers about 90,000 clones, with approximately 82% appearing a single time and 7.2% taken by the ten largest. Documented time point: blood 4 weeks post-SBRT, at nephrectomy. Treatment noted: 15 Gy SBRT to primary tumor, nephrectomy 4 weeks later.

This receptor was identified in a man in his fifties or sixties with renal cell carcinoma. This sample comprised blood, obtained from a patient whose treatment included radiotherapy and nephrectomy. This sequence joins TRBV5-1 and TRBJ2-1, with TRBD2 matching 7 bases. Here the CDR3 reads CASSVPRDYYNEQFF. The CDR3 coding sequence is TGCGCCAGCAGCGTACCCCGGGACTACTACAATGAGCAGTTCTTC.